The 21 T cell receptor beta chains presented below share a single source sample, sequenced in a study of T cells after yellow fever vaccination (dated by TCRdb to 2018 to 2020). The library was prepared using 5' RACE. Instrument on record: Illumina NovaSeq 6000. TCRdb handled the public reads itself, with Q25 trimming in fastp and clone calling in MiXCR, and kept productive beta chains. Rows with one shared CDR3 protein collapse into an entry with the most common genes and DNA. The sample has some 290,000 distinct CDR3 sequences on record, around 10% of them singletons. The leading ten clones occupy under 4% of the sample. Explained via the paper, the treatment or condition label denotes: live attenuated yellow fever vaccine strain. This sample comprised CD4+ T cells sorted from PBMCs, obtained 45 days after the yellow fever booster vaccination. The receptors were gathered from a man aged 18 to 30 who received the YFV17D yellow fever vaccine.

The rearrangement links TRBV27 to TRBJ2-7, with 8 positions matching TRBD1. CDR3 length: 19 residues. The germline V gene encodes CDR1 MNHEY and CDR2 SMNVEV (reference sequence). DNA of the CDR3: TGTGCCAGGTACATCACGACAGGGGTTGATTTGGGAAGCTCCTACGAGCTGTACGTC. As protein: CARYITTGVDLGSSYELYV.

This clonotype has a handful of counts. This chain connects TRBV3-1 to TRBJ2-1; 9 bases fit TRBD2. V dropped 7 bases and J dropped 6; count of bases not matched to a gene: 4. Germline CDR1 reads LGHDT; CDR2 reads YNNKEL (reference sequence). The CDR3 is 13 residues long. CDR3 DNA sequence: TGTGCCAGCATGGTGCGGGGGGGCAATGAGCAGTTCTTC. Translation gives CASMVRGGNEQFF.

V is TRBV7-6 and J is TRBJ2-1; 13 nucleotides align to TRBD2. From germline, CDR1 is SGHVS and CDR2 FNYEAQ. The trim removed 5 bases at V and 5 bases at J, leaving 3 bases unmatched. The CDR3 length is 15 residues. The CDR3 is CASSAGTSGNNEQFF. CDR3 in DNA: TGTGCCAGCAGCGCCGGGACTAGCGGGAACAATGAGCAGTTCTTC.

The chain recombines TRBV15 with TRBJ2-1; D uncertain. This CDR3 is built from 17 residues. Germline lookup yields CDR1 LNHNV and CDR2 YYDKDF (reference sequence). Trimming took 0 bases from V and 6 from J, leaving 18 bases between them. The DNA of the CDR3 is TGTGCCACCAGCAGAGATTTAGGGATAGCACGGGCCAATGAGCAGTTCTTC. This translates into CATSRDLGIARANEQFF.

This clonotype was observed at least ten times. The V call is TRBV4-1, the J call TRBJ2-3; 9 positions agree with TRBD2. Germline assignment: CDR1 MGHRA and CDR2 YSYEKL. The V and J ends lost 1 base and 8 bases, in that order; junction bases with no gene match: 10. CDR3 length equals 16 residues. CDR3 DNA sequence: TGCGCCAGCAGCCAAGTAGGCGGGGGGGCCGGAGGTACGCAGTATTTT. Residues: CASSQVGGGAGGTQYF.

This clonotype was picked up a small number of times. The rearrangement uses TRBV2 and TRBJ1-1; the D is unclear. CDR1 and CDR2 from the germline V gene are SNHLY and FYNNEI. Trimming cost V 4 bases and J 0 bases, with 9 bases left between them. The CDR3 length is 14 residues. The DNA for the CDR3 is TGTGCCAGCAGTGCGGTTCGGTTGAACACTGAAGCTTTCTTT. Residues: CASSAVRLNTEAFF.

This rearrangement joins TRBV4-2 to TRBJ2-5, with D hard to call. Trimming pared 0 bases from V and 4 bases from J, leaving 12 bases between. Germline lookup yields CDR1 LGHNA and CDR2 YNFKEQ. The CDR3 loop spans 15 amino acids. CDR3 DNA sequence: TGTGCCAGCAGCCAAGAGCCTAGGAGAGGAGAGACCCAGTACTTC. Amino acid sequence: CASSQEPRRGETQYF.

The sample holds a few counts of this clonotype. The chain combines TRBV14 with TRBJ2-1; weak D call: TRBD2 (5 bases). Germline V CDR1 and CDR2: SGHDN, FVKESK. The V end was cut by 3 bases, the J end by 10 bases, with 19 bases between. The length of the CDR3 is 15 residues. Written as DNA, the CDR3 is TGTGCCAGCAGCCATAAGGCATTTAGACCGGGGGAGCAGTTCTTC. Translating it yields CASSHKAFRPGEQFF.

The chain carries TRBV5-4 and TRBJ1-5; D unclear. The CDR3 runs 13 residues. The V end was cut by 0 bases, the J end by 3 bases, with 4 bases between. Germline loops: CDR1 SGHNT, CDR2 YYREEE (reference sequence). Here the CDR3 reads CASSLDYNQPQHF. The CDR3 nucleotides read TGTGCCAGCAGCTTGGACTACAATCAGCCCCAGCATTTT.

The chain employs TRBV20-1 and TRBJ2-5, with no clear D. This CDR3 is built from 12 residues. The germline CDR1 and CDR2 sequences are DFQATT and SNEGSKA (reference sequence). Trimming removed 1 base at V and 5 bases at J, with 8 bases between. The CDR3 sequence: CSARGPVETQYF. For the CDR3, the DNA is TGCAGTGCTAGAGGTCCCGTTGAGACCCAGTACTTC.

This clonotype was seen repeatedly, ten times or more. V gene TRBV18 combines with J gene TRBJ2-7, with D perhaps TRBD1 or TRBD2 (5 bases each). CDR1 is KGHSH, CDR2 LQKENI, per germline. The CDR3 is 15 amino acids. Trimming cost V 6 bases and J 0 bases, with 15 bases left between them. As DNA, the CDR3 is TGTGCCAGCTCCCGGGCCCCAGGGAGCTCCTACGAGCAGTACGTC. Protein sequence: CASSRAPGSSYEQYV.

The table lists this clonotype with a few counts. The rearrangement joins TRBV7-2 to TRBJ2-2; TRBD1 is a possible D gene (6 bases). From germline, CDR1 is SGHTA and CDR2 FQGNSA. V was trimmed by 4 bases and J by 6 bases, leaving 15 bases between them. The CDR3 is 15 residues long. Here the CDR3 DNA reads TGTGCCAGCAGCTCGAAACAGGGAAAGGCCGGGGAGCTGTTTTTT. Its protein is CASSSKQGKAGELFF.

This clonotype was counted a few times. The chain carries TRBV5-1 and TRBJ1-1; unclear D gene. In germline, CDR1 is SGHRS, CDR2 YFSETQ. The CDR3 is made up of 13 amino acids. V shed 2 bases and J shed 3 bases, with 8 bases lying between them. CDR3 amino acids: CASSLWGDTEAFF. In DNA, the CDR3 is TGCGCCAGCAGCTTATGGGGTGACACTGAAGCTTTCTTT.

This clonotype came up many times. Here the CDR3 DNA reads TGCGCCAGCAGCTTGATGTCAGGGGATCAGACAGATACGCAGTATTTT. Protein sequence: CASSLMSGDQTDTQYF. The chain recombines TRBV5-1 with TRBJ2-3, with a possible D match to TRBD1 (6 bases). This CDR3 is 16 amino acids long. V lost 1 base, J lost 3 bases, and 15 bases lay in between. Germline CDR1 SGHRS, CDR2 YFSETQ.

The CDR3 here is CASSLTSGGAGETQYF. CDR3 nucleotide sequence: TGCGCCAGCAGCTTGACCAGCGGGGGGGCCGGAGAGACCCAGTACTTC. The chain has TRBV5-1 and TRBJ2-5, with TRBD2 matching over 10 bases. This CDR3 is 16 amino acids long. Per germline, CDR1 SGHRS and CDR2 YFSETQ. Unmatched junction bases numbered 7, after V lost 1 base and J lost 4 bases.

The CDR3 spells CASSLVPGTGELFF. The CDR3 DNA reads as TGTGCCAGCAGCTTGGTGCCGGGGACCGGGGAGCTGTTTTTT. V is TRBV7-6 and J is TRBJ2-2; TRBD2 is a possible D gene (5 bases). The CDR3 is 14 amino acids. Trimming pared 3 bases from V and 5 bases from J, leaving 10 bases between. From germline, CDR1 is SGHVS and CDR2 FNYEAQ.

The sample holds a few counts of this clonotype. The chain is built from TRBV19 and TRBJ2-1; D call uncertain. The germline gives CDR1 LNHDA, CDR2 SQIVND (reference sequence). V was shortened by 2 bases and J by 14 bases, with 16 bases between the two germline ends. This CDR3 has 13 amino acids. In nucleotides, the CDR3 is TGTGCCAGTAGTATACTTGATCGAGAGGCCGAGTTCTTC. Translating gives CASSILDREAEFF.

This clonotype was seen more than once but under ten times. The chain employs TRBV5-1 and TRBJ2-3; 10 bases match TRBD2. This CDR3 spans 17 amino acids. V was pared by 0 bases and J by 2 bases, with 6 bases of the junction left unmatched. CDR1 is SGHRS and CDR2 is YFSETQ in the germline V gene. The CDR3 sequence is CASSLVAGGQITDTQYF. CDR3 sequence (DNA): TGCGCCAGCAGCTTGGTAGCGGGGGGCCAGATCACAGATACGCAGTATTTT. Combining the CDR3 with reference TRBV5-1 and TRBJ2-3 gives the whole variable domain KAGVTQTPRYLIKTRGQQVTLSCSPISGHRSVSWYQQTPGQGLQFLFEYFSETQRNKGNFPGRFSGRQFSNSRSEMNVSTLELGDSALYLCASSLVAGGQITDTQYFGPGTRLTVL.

This clonotype showed up many times. The chain links TRBV5-6 to TRBJ2-1; 7 bases map to TRBD2. This CDR3 spans 16 amino acids. Trimming cost V 0 bases and J 4 bases; bases outside gene matches: 7. CDR1 and CDR2 from the germline V gene are SGHDT and YYEEEE. CDR3 coding DNA: TGTGCCAGCAGCTTGGTTGGGACTACCCATTACAATGAGCAGTTCTTC. It is translated as CASSLVGTTHYNEQFF.

This CDR3 reads CASWVGQLTGELFF. The CDR3 nucleotides read TGTGCCAGCTGGGTGGGACAGCTCACCGGGGAGCTGTTTTTT. This rearrangement joins TRBV12-3 or TRBV12-4 to TRBJ2-2; 7 bases agree with TRBD1. V dropped 8 bases and J dropped 4; count of bases not matched to a gene: 7. The CDR3 totals 14 residues.

The V call is TRBV29-1, the J call TRBJ2-5; tentatively, D is TRBD1 (6 bases). V lost 2 bases and J 2 bases, leaving 9 bases between the germline ends. CDR1 and CDR2 from the germline V gene are SQVTM and ANQGSEA. This CDR3 is 13 amino acids long. Here the CDR3 DNA reads TGCAGCGTTGAAAGGGGGAGACAAGAGACCCAGTACTTC. It is translated as CSVERGRQETQYF.